The T cell receptor (beta chain) under discussion was sequenced for a study of early T cells in non-severe SARS-CoV-2 infection (dated by TCRdb to 2020 to 2022). About the full investigation: Because TCR sequencing was done on bulk RNA from unsorted whole blood, the alpha and beta chains could not be paired. General study outcomes and caveats: VDJdb matching was skewed toward anti-spike CD8 responses, so virus-specific expansions were likely underestimated and private and CD4 specificities were missed.

The study was a case-control design nested within a healthcare worker cohort in London, UK, with weekly nasopharyngeal swab PCR tests and blood sampling. Healthcare workers were enrolled in the week of the UK lockdown, from 23 to 31 March 2020, and were followed every week for up to about 15 weeks. Libraries were built with 5' RACE. Sequenced on a NextSeq 500. The TCR library protocol attached unique molecular identifiers to individual cDNA molecules to correct for sequencing error and PCR bias. Both TCR alpha and beta chains were sequenced, and tight co-correlation was observed between alpha and beta sequence abundances in each sample. The original methods were these. Decombinator V4 was used to annotate TCR sequences for V gene, J gene and CDR3. TCRs were defined as expanded if a significant change between any two time points was detected under a Poisson model with p below 0.0001. TCR abundances were normalised to the total number of TCRs sequenced in each sample and reported as counts per million. MAIT TCRs were defined by TRAV1-2 paired with TRAJ12, TRAJ20 or TRAJ33, and iNKT TCRs by TRAV10 paired with TRAJ18. VDJdb, accessed 1 November 2021, was searched for CMV, EBV and SARS-CoV-2 annotated TCRs, excluding TCRs annotated for multiple antigens. TCRdb reran the public reads through fastp at Q25 and MiXCR, keeping productive beta chains. Every entry covers one CDR3 protein and lists the most common genes and DNA from its rows. TCRdb assigned the V and J calls; the authors' analysis was not used. This sample gives some 51,000 distinct CDR3 sequences in total; 14% to 15% of them show up just once. The top ten hold about a tenth of the sample.

The sample holds many counts of this clonotype. Its specific antigen is unknown. The sample holds no much larger clone one base away, and base qualities are not on file. The CDR3 measures 16 amino acids from cysteine to phenylalanine. CDR3 DNA is the only sequence kept; it has 48 bases, read in frame from the first base. The germline V gene encodes CDR1 DFQATT and CDR2 SNEGSKA (reference sequence). V is pared back by 2 bases and J by 0 bases, with 14 bases lying between the germline termini. The V and J segments used are TRBV20-1 and TRBJ2-1; perhaps TRBD2 is the D gene, with 5 bases matching. The sequence derives from an adult who was a healthcare worker with PCR-confirmed SARS-CoV-2 infection or an uninfected control (not recorded which). Sequenced here: whole blood, sampled at baseline. The CDR3: CSARLMVANSYNEQFF. The nucleotides are TGCAGTGCTAGACTTATGGTAGCGAACTCCTACAATGAGCAGTTCTTC.